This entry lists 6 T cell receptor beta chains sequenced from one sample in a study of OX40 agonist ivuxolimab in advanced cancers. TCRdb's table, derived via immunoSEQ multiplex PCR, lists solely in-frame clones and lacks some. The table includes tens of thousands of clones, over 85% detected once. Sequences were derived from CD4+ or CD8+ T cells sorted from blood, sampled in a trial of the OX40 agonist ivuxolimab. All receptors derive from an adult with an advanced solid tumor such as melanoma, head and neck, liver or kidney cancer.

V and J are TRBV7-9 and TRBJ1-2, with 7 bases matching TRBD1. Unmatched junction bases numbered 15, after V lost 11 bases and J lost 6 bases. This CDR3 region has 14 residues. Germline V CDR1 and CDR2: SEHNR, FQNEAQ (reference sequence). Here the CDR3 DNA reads TGTGCCGGAACCACAGGGGCCAGTAGAAATGGCTACACCTTC. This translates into CAGTTGASRNGYTF.

The CDR3 DNA reads as TGTGCCAGCAGTGTTAGCGGGGGGAGGTCAGATGAGCAGTTCTTC. Translating gives CASSVSGGRSDEQFF. The chain recombines TRBV6-1 with TRBJ2-1, with TRBD2 matching over 10 bases. CDR1 and CDR2 from the germline V gene are MNHNS and SASEGT. The CDR3 has 15 amino acids. V was clipped by 4 bases and J by 8 bases; unmatched bases: 8.

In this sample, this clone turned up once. This CDR3 reads CASSENPVEKLFF. The CDR3 DNA reads TGTGCCAGCAGTGAAAACCCCGTTGAAAAACTGTTTTTT. The chain combines TRBV6-1 with TRBJ1-4; D gene unclear. Germline values: CDR1 MNHNS, CDR2 SASEGT. CDR3 length: 13 residues. V was shortened by 2 bases and J by 7 bases, with 8 bases between the two germline ends.

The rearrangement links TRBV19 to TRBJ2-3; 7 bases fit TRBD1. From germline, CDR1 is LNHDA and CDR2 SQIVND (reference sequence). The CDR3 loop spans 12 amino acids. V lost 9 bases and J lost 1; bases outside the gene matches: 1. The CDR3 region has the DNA TGTGCCAGCCAGGGGGGCACAGATACGCAGTATTTT. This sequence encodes CASQGGTDTQYF.

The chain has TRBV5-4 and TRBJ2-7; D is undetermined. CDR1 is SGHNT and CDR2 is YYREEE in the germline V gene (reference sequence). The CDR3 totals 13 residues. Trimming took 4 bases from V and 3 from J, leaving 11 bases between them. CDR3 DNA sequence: TGTGCCAGCAGCCCTGGGCCCTTCTACGAGCAGTACTTC. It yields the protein CASSPGPFYEQYF.

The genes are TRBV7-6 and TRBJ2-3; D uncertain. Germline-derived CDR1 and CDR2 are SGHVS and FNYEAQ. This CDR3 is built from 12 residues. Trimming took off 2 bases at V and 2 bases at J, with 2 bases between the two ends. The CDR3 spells CASSLITDTQYF. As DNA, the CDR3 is TGTGCCAGCAGCTTAATCACAGATACGCAGTATTTT.